These T cell receptor beta chains were read from a single sample in a study of CD8+ T cells in alopecia areata. Repertoires were generated with immunoSEQ multiplex PCR, while TCRdb's copy carries only in-frame clones and drops some. The sample lists 150,000 or so clones; approximately 45% were seen once. The sample comprised CD4+ T cells sorted from blood. The receptors shown here come from a human donor with alopecia areata. CDR3s include the opening cysteine and the closing phenylalanine or tryptophan. D genes are given only for firm matches. Some rows have no size entry. The others give once, few or many, or a class for an expanded clone.

abundance: NA; d_gene: NA; len: 14; j_gene: TRBJ1-2; v_gene: TRBV7-9; CDR3aa: CASSIETANYGYTF; CDR3nt: TGTGCCAGCAGCATCGAGACAGCTAACTATGGCTACACCTTC
abundance: NA; d_gene: NA; len: 16; j_gene: TRBJ2-6; v_gene: TRBV7-9; CDR3aa: CASSVNQGDGANVLTF; CDR3nt: TGTGCCAGCAGCGTAAACCAGGGAGATGGGGCCAACGTCCTGACTTTC
abundance: NA; d_gene: NA; len: 15; j_gene: TRBJ2-1; v_gene: TRBV2; CDR3aa: CASSDLGLPLNEQFF; CDR3nt: TGTGCCAGCAGTGATCTTGGTTTACCCCTGAATGAGCAGTTCTTC
abundance: many; d_gene: NA; len: 11; j_gene: TRBJ2-1; v_gene: TRBV20-1; CDR3aa: CSASPASEQFF; CDR3nt: TGCAGTGCTTCCCCAGCGAGTGAGCAGTTCTTC
abundance: NA; d_gene: NA; len: 15; j_gene: TRBJ2-5; v_gene: TRBV18; CDR3aa: CASSPFSDNQETQYF; CDR3nt: TGTGCCAGCTCACCATTCTCGGACAACCAAGAGACCCAGTACTTC
abundance: NA; d_gene: NA; len: 13; j_gene: TRBJ2-5; v_gene: TRBV29-1; CDR3aa: CSVGWGAQETQYF; CDR3nt: TGCAGCGTTGGTTGGGGGGCTCAAGAGACCCAGTACTTC
abundance: NA; d_gene: NA; len: 16; j_gene: TRBJ2-5; v_gene: TRBV5-6; CDR3aa: CASSLVIQGNQETQYF; CDR3nt: TGTGCCAGCAGCTTGGTGATTCAGGGGAACCAAGAGACCCAGTACTTC
abundance: NA; d_gene: NA; len: 13; j_gene: TRBJ1-1; v_gene: TRBV30; CDR3aa: CAWSVRPNTEAFF; CDR3nt: TGTGCCTGGAGTGTACGGCCTAACACTGAAGCTTTCTTT
abundance: NA; d_gene: NA; len: 12; j_gene: TRBJ2-3; v_gene: TRBV2; CDR3aa: CASSNSPDTQYF; CDR3nt: TGTGCCAGCAGCAATAGCCCAGATACGCAGTATTTT
abundance: NA; d_gene: NA; len: 12; j_gene: TRBJ2-5; v_gene: TRBV7-2; CDR3aa: CASSFLAETQYF; CDR3nt: TGTGCCAGCAGCTTCTTGGCGGAGACCCAGTACTTC
abundance: NA; d_gene: NA; len: 12; j_gene: TRBJ1-1; v_gene: TRBV29-1; CDR3aa: CSVDDRNTEAFF; CDR3nt: TGCAGCGTCGATGACAGGAACACTGAAGCTTTCTTT
abundance: NA; d_gene: NA; len: 14; j_gene: TRBJ2-7; v_gene: TRBV28; CDR3aa: CASSYSRLSYEQYF; CDR3nt: TGTGCCAGCAGTTACAGCAGGCTTTCCTACGAGCAGTACTTC
abundance: few; d_gene: NA; len: 14; j_gene: TRBJ2-1; v_gene: TRBV7-2; CDR3aa: CASSLFFGGDEQFF; CDR3nt: TGTGCCAGCAGCTTATTCTTCGGGGGCGATGAGCAGTTCTTC
abundance: once; d_gene: NA; len: 14; j_gene: TRBJ2-1; v_gene: TRBV9; CDR3aa: CASSPREQGNEQFF; CDR3nt: TGTGCCAGCAGCCCCCGGGAGCAGGGCAATGAGCAGTTCTTC
abundance: few; d_gene: NA; len: 15; j_gene: TRBJ1-1; v_gene: TRBV2; CDR3aa: CASNGGATMNTEAFF; CDR3nt: TGTGCCAGCAATGGGGGTGCAACCATGAACACTGAAGCTTTCTTT
abundance: NA; d_gene: TRBD2; len: 15; j_gene: TRBJ2-1; v_gene: TRBV10-3; CDR3aa: CAISESGGSYNEQFF; CDR3nt: TGTGCCATCAGTGAGTCGGGCGGGAGCTACAATGAGCAGTTCTTC
abundance: NA; d_gene: TRBD2; len: 15; j_gene: TRBJ2-3; v_gene: TRBV2; CDR3aa: CASRRLAGVQDTQYF; CDR3nt: TGTGCCAGCAGAAGACTAGCGGGAGTTCAAGATACGCAGTATTTT
abundance: NA; d_gene: NA; len: 12; j_gene: TRBJ2-7; v_gene: TRBV29-1; CDR3aa: CSVGSGRAEQYF; CDR3nt: TGCAGCGTTGGTTCCGGAAGGGCCGAGCAGTACTTC
abundance: NA; d_gene: NA; len: 17; j_gene: TRBJ2-5; v_gene: TRBV7-9; CDR3aa: CASSSTHLTGYQETQYF; CDR3nt: TGTGCCAGCAGCTCGACCCACCTTACAGGATACCAAGAGACCCAGTACTTC
abundance: few; d_gene: TRBD2; len: 14; j_gene: TRBJ2-1; v_gene: TRBV5-1; CDR3aa: CASRFGGRNNEQFF; CDR3nt: TGCGCCAGCAGGTTCGGCGGGAGGAACAATGAGCAGTTCTTC
abundance: NA; d_gene: NA; len: 12; j_gene: TRBJ2-1; v_gene: TRBV27; CDR3aa: CASSPRYNEQFF; CDR3nt: TGTGCCAGCAGTCCTCGCTACAATGAGCAGTTCTTC
abundance: NA; d_gene: TRBD2; len: 15; j_gene: TRBJ2-7; v_gene: TRBV7-9; CDR3aa: CASSPRLAGSYEQYF; CDR3nt: TGTGCCAGCAGCCCTAGGCTAGCGGGCTCCTACGAGCAGTACTTC
abundance: NA; d_gene: NA; len: 13; j_gene: TRBJ1-1; v_gene: TRBV28; CDR3aa: CASLRNLNTEAFF; CDR3nt: TGTGCCAGCCTTAGGAACCTAAACACTGAAGCTTTCTTT
abundance: NA; d_gene: NA; len: 13; j_gene: TRBJ2-1; v_gene: TRBV2; CDR3aa: CASIIGPHNEQFF; CDR3nt: TGTGCCAGCATTATCGGCCCTCACAATGAGCAGTTCTTC
abundance: few; d_gene: TRBD1; len: 17; j_gene: TRBJ2-5; v_gene: TRBV2; CDR3aa: CASSDPRTGARRETQYF; CDR3nt: TGTGCCAGCAGTGACCCGCGGACAGGGGCGAGACGAGAGACCCAGTACTTC
abundance: NA; d_gene: NA; len: 13; j_gene: TRBJ2-5; v_gene: TRBV18; CDR3aa: CASSPLPQETQYF; CDR3nt: TGTGCCAGCTCACCACTCCCACAAGAGACCCAGTACTTC
abundance: NA; d_gene: TRBD2; len: 14; j_gene: TRBJ2-7; v_gene: TRBV4-1; CDR3aa: CASSQLAGVQEQYF; CDR3nt: TGCGCCAGCAGCCAACTAGCGGGGGTCCAGGAGCAGTACTTC
abundance: few; d_gene: TRBD2; len: 14; j_gene: TRBJ2-5; v_gene: TRBV29-1; CDR3aa: CSVEDGRGQETQYF; CDR3nt: TGCAGCGTTGAAGACGGGAGGGGTCAAGAGACCCAGTACTTC
abundance: NA; d_gene: NA; len: 16; j_gene: TRBJ2-1; v_gene: TRBV6-5; CDR3aa: CASSSLAVQAYNEQFF; CDR3nt: TGTGCCAGCAGTTCCCTAGCCGTTCAGGCCTACAATGAGCAGTTCTTC
abundance: NA; d_gene: NA; len: 12; j_gene: TRBJ2-7; v_gene: TRBV29-1; CDR3aa: CSVVQQTYEQYF; CDR3nt: TGCAGCGTTGTACAACAGACCTACGAGCAGTACTTC
abundance: NA; d_gene: NA; len: 14; j_gene: TRBJ2-5; v_gene: TRBV18; CDR3aa: CASSPPHYGETQYF; CDR3nt: TGTGCCAGCTCACCACCCCACTATGGGGAGACCCAGTACTTC
abundance: NA; d_gene: NA; len: 14; j_gene: TRBJ1-1; v_gene: TRBV11-2; CDR3aa: CASSPILAGTEAFF; CDR3nt: TGTGCCAGCAGCCCAATCCTCGCGGGCACTGAAGCTTTCTTT
abundance: few; d_gene: NA; len: 14; j_gene: TRBJ2-2; v_gene: TRBV9; CDR3aa: CASTIRVDTGELFF; CDR3nt: TGTGCAAGCACGATCCGAGTAGACACCGGGGAGCTGTTTTTT
abundance: NA; d_gene: NA; len: 19; j_gene: TRBJ2-4; v_gene: TRBV6-7; CDR3aa: CASSYLLQGKCFTKNIQYF; CDR3nt: TGTGCCAGCAGTTACTTACTCCAGGGCAAATGCTTTACCAAAAACATTCAGTACTTC
abundance: NA; d_gene: TRBD1; len: 14; j_gene: TRBJ1-1; v_gene: TRBV5-1; CDR3aa: CASSNQNRGTEAFF; CDR3nt: TGCGCCAGCAGCAACCAGAACAGGGGCACTGAAGCTTTCTTT
abundance: NA; d_gene: TRBD1; len: 12; j_gene: TRBJ2-7; v_gene: TRBV29-1; CDR3aa: CSVSTGMDEQYF; CDR3nt: TGCAGCGTTTCGACAGGGATGGACGAGCAGTACTTC
abundance: NA; d_gene: NA; len: 15; j_gene: TRBJ1-5; v_gene: TRBV19; CDR3aa: CASSPTDRNHQPQHF; CDR3nt: TGTGCCAGTAGTCCCACCGACAGGAACCATCAGCCCCAGCATTTT
abundance: NA; d_gene: NA; len: 13; j_gene: TRBJ2-5; v_gene: TRBV27; CDR3aa: CASSFSREETQYF; CDR3nt: TGTGCCAGCAGTTTCAGCCGAGAAGAGACCCAGTACTTC
abundance: NA; d_gene: NA; len: 13; j_gene: TRBJ2-3; v_gene: TRBV2; CDR3aa: CASSRDSTDTQYF; CDR3nt: TGTGCCAGCAGCCGGGACTCCACAGATACGCAGTATTTT
abundance: few; d_gene: NA; len: 14; j_gene: TRBJ1-4; v_gene: TRBV6-5; CDR3aa: CASSYQERNEKLFF; CDR3nt: TGTGCCAGCAGTTATCAGGAACGTAATGAAAAACTGTTTTTT
abundance: few; d_gene: NA; len: 17; j_gene: TRBJ2-3; v_gene: TRBV5-1; CDR3aa: CASSPGHSNPSTDTQYF; CDR3nt: TGCGCCAGCAGCCCGGGACACTCAAACCCTAGCACAGATACGCAGTATTTT
abundance: few; d_gene: NA; len: 16; j_gene: TRBJ2-5; v_gene: TRBV28; CDR3aa: CASSHVQGLGWETQYF; CDR3nt: TGTGCCAGCAGCCACGTCCAGGGATTGGGTTGGGAGACCCAGTACTTC
abundance: NA; d_gene: TRBD2; len: 14; j_gene: TRBJ2-1; v_gene: TRBV29-1; CDR3aa: CSVTPGLVNNEQFF; CDR3nt: TGCAGCGTTACACCGGGACTAGTAAACAATGAGCAGTTCTTC
abundance: NA; d_gene: TRBD1; len: 13; j_gene: TRBJ1-4; v_gene: TRBV29-1; CDR3aa: CSAWDRVGEKLFF; CDR3nt: TGCAGCGCCTGGGACAGGGTCGGAGAAAAACTGTTTTTT
abundance: NA; d_gene: NA; len: 11; j_gene: TRBJ2-7; v_gene: TRBV19; CDR3aa: CASSIGYEQYF; CDR3nt: TGTGCCAGTAGTATCGGGTACGAGCAGTACTTC
abundance: NA; d_gene: NA; len: 14; j_gene: TRBJ2-7; v_gene: TRBV2; CDR3aa: CASSEEVASYERYF; CDR3nt: TGTGCCAGCAGTGAAGAGGTTGCTTCCTACGAGCGGTACTTC